This record looks at one TCR beta chain sequence and its context. The sample holds a few counts of this clone. The antigen it recognizes is unknown. The input lacks base qualities; no much larger clone sits a single base away. Library generation was performed with the immunoSEQ multiplex PCR assay. For the multiplex PCR, a mixture combining 60 forward primers for TCR Vbeta segments and 13 reverse primers for TCR Jbeta segments was used. A multiplex PCR assay on genomic DNA amplified the CDR3 region of rearranged TCR beta genes. Amplified TCR beta libraries were sequenced as 87-base-pair reads on the Illumina HiSeq System. As for the original processing: Across the 666 repertoires, a later analysis counted roughly 84 million unique TCR beta chains, some 11 million of which were shared by at least two donors. A nearest-neighbor algorithm error-corrected the raw reads and collapsed the reads into unique sequences, merging closely related sequences to remove PCR and sequencing errors. CDR3 sequences were aligned to IMGT reference sequences to assign V, D and J gene segments. Each retained sequence needed at least a six-nucleotide match to both a V gene segment and a J gene segment. Rearrangements were classified as productive when the CDR3 lacked stop codons and remained in frame with V and J, and all other rearrangements were classified as non-productive. Following IMGT convention, CDR3 was defined as the stretch from the second conserved V-encoded cysteine to the conserved J-encoded phenylalanine. The earlier analysis of 587 of the donors excluded sequences that lacked an unambiguous match to a single V gene segment. In an earlier analysis of almost 600 of the donors, a V segment was called functional when productive rearrangements were above 56.7%, and segregating when the standard deviation between donors exceeded 5%. To diagnose cytomegalovirus status from the catalog of TCR beta chain sequences, a statistical classification framework was built. In a later analysis, TCR nucleotide sequences were compared against IMGT/GENE-DB human TR gene sequences so that V and J genes could be assigned. The TCRdist pipeline was used in a later analysis to assign CDR3 sequences and most-parsimonious VDJ recombination scenarios. In a later analysis, every TCR beta chain was defined by the combination of its CDR3 amino acid sequence and its V-gene family, and reads without a unique V-gene family were dropped. In a later analysis, nearly 600 highly shared, low-generation-probability nucleotide sequences were removed to address suspected cross-contamination and a sequencing artifact. In a later analysis, a clonal expansion index was calculated for each public chain from normalized within-repertoire ranks of inferred template counts. In a later analysis, generation probabilities were computed with a VDJ recombination model fitted to out-of-frame rearrangements, and the resulting probabilities were checked against IGoR. A later analysis scored TCR-TCR, TCR-HLA and TCR-CMV co-occurrence with hypergeometric tests, applying a repertoire-size bias correction to TCR pairs. False discovery rates were estimated in a later analysis by permuting HLA or CMV assignments 20 times. A later analysis grouped co-occurring TCRs with DBSCAN, adding TCRdist sequence similarity when clustering within HLA-allele-positive subsets. Repertoires with fewer than 30,000 or more than 120,000 public chains were left out of co-occurrence clustering, as were about five repertoires with anomalous nucleotide sharing. This immuneACCESS table, as held by TCRdb, lists in-frame sequences with V and J called but not all clones. Of the missing ones, under half trace to an unresolved V gene in checked studies; the others have no known cause. V, J and clone size reflect that table, while D and trimming were determined from the DNA. The sample table shows about 170,000 clones, and more than 60% are seen once. Jointly, the top ten make up around 3.2% of the sample.

The CDR3 holds 11 amino acids from the cysteine to the phenylalanine. Only the CDR3 part of the read is kept: 33 bases, read in frame from the first base. V is cut back by 8 bases and J by 6 bases, with 3 bases in the junction unmatched. Sequences SEHNR (CDR1) and FQNEAQ (CDR2) are obtained from the germline V gene (reference sequence). The data were obtained in a study of cytomegalovirus exposure and HLA in healthy donors (dated by TCRdb to 2016 to 2017). For context, the study as a whole: According to an earlier analysis of a few hundred of the donors, 150 million to 200 million T cells yielded 90 million to 140 million unique TCR beta sequences and around 300 Gb of sequence data. An early release covering roughly 600 HLA-typed donors comprised around 300 gigabases of sequencing data and around 85 million unique TCR sequences. Among the roughly 430 genotyped donors, approximately 76% belonged to the genetic ancestry cluster associated with self-reported Caucasian donors. The study aimed to test whether cataloging public T cell receptors could reveal signatures of past pathogen exposure. The study profiled the T cell repertoires of 500 to 800 subjects by immunosequencing and related them to cytomegalovirus serostatus. In addition to the first cohort of approximately 670 subjects, a separate validation cohort of approximately 120 different subjects was used. To predict cytomegalovirus infection status, the study combined high-throughput TCR immunosequencing, statistical association of individual TCRs with disease status, and machine learning. A later analysis re-analyzed previously published TCR beta repertoires from roughly 600 donors and added high-resolution HLA genotyping to study TCR occurrence patterns. Rather than drawing on any new phenotypic data, the later analysis identified candidate immune exposures from TCR beta sequences and the way those sequences occurred across donors. In an earlier analysis of 500 to 650 of the donors, high-throughput TCR beta sequencing was used to judge whether each TCR beta V gene segment behaved as functional or pseudogenic. Donor age, sex, ethnicity and CMV serostatus were compiled together with the repertoire data. A later genetic analysis took genome-wide SNP genotypes for about three fifths of the 666 donors and used that subset as a discovery cohort. All discovery cohort repertoires had been generated using a single sequencing platform. Both class I and class II loci were covered by HLA typing, at four-digit resolution. Typing coverage differed by locus: A, B, C, DRB1 and DQB1 were typed in about 629-640 donors, DQA1 in approximately 520, DPA1 in 600 to 610, and DPB1 in just under 490. Because of strong linkage in the cohort, a few DR-DQ haplotypes were treated as single units for association and clustering. Among 398 genotyped donors of the cohort, an average of approximately 230,000 unique TCR beta nucleotide sequences were sequenced per donor, around 18% of them non-productive.

The cohort was made up of under 800 healthy bone marrow donors. At the time of sampling, every cohort member was nominally healthy, though immune exposures that went unrecorded were likely present. The donor tested CMV seronegative and was one of the 352 seronegative cohort members. Every donor gave a peripheral blood sample, and the peripheral blood mononuclear cells from that sample were used for TCR beta sequencing. The Qiagen DNeasy Blood Extraction Kit was used to extract genomic DNA from the blood cell samples. What the authors observed across the whole study: The classifier was reported to diagnose cytomegalovirus status with high specificity and sensitivity in both the original cohort and the validation cohort. A total of 150 to 200 TCR beta chains were listed by the study as associated with cytomegalovirus. Presence/absence analyses assumed roughly uniform sequencing depth across donors, an assumption that may not hold. Only TCR beta chains were sequenced in this cohort, and the absence of alpha or paired-chain data limited detectable features. The authors suggested that the approach could potentially be generalized to other disease states and immunological phenotypes. In a later genetic analysis, fewer N-insertions in productive TCRs were reported among donors in an Asian-associated ancestry cluster than the roughly 640-donor mean. When HLA alleles, especially DR and DQ, strongly co-occurred, TCR associations were difficult to assign to individual alleles. In a later analysis, most CMV-associated TCR beta chains were found to appear HLA-restricted, with HLA associations seemingly driven largely by CMV exposure. In an earlier analysis of 587 of the donors, most TCR beta V segments were observed in productive rearrangements about 87% or about 30% of the time, broadly matching IMGT annotations. Because some donors lacked HLA typing at each locus, the association tests relied only on the typed subset. Compared with equally common non-associated chains, HLA-associated TCR beta chains in a later analysis were more clonally expanded and had lower generation probabilities. A further reported finding was that TCR beta sequences accurately predicted the HLA-A and HLA-B alleles for most subjects in the first cohort. For the cohort, immune exposure information was limited to CMV serostatus. Because counts were too low, about 15 rarely observed V segments, including chromosome 9 orphons, were left out of the earlier analysis of 587 of the donors. Most TCR sequences were seen in very few donors, while some public TCRs were found in many individuals. A later genetic analysis associated a missense DCLRE1C variant with V-gene and J-gene trimming of TCR beta chains, and an independent cohort replicated the association. Some IMGT-functional V segments, including TRBV6-2 and TRBV6-3, could not be distinguished by the 87-base-pair reads and were therefore excluded. Three of the identified cytomegalovirus-associated TCR beta chains were confirmed in vitro to be specific for cytomegalovirus antigens. According to a later analysis, TCR association rates differed among HLA loci, with DRB1 alleles showing the most associated TCRs and HLA-C alleles showing the fewest. A group of highly shared sequence variants was considered likely to be a technical artifact of the sequencing pipeline. A later analysis reported that several top co-occurrence clusters appeared linked to parvovirus B19, influenza, CMV and Epstein-Barr virus. Linkage disequilibrium might explain the correlated functional status among segregating V segments, but an unknown experimental factor could not be excluded. In a later analysis, about 17,000 TCR beta sequences were associated with specific HLA alleles at a false discovery rate of 0.05.

Sequenced material: PBMCs. The chain links TRBV7-9 with TRBJ1-1; 7 nucleotides in the junction match TRBD1. This clonotype was obtained from a female donor in good health and CMV-seronegative. CDR3 loop: CASRRGPEAFF. The DNA is TGTGCCAGCCGGAGGGGGCCTGAAGCTTTCTTT.